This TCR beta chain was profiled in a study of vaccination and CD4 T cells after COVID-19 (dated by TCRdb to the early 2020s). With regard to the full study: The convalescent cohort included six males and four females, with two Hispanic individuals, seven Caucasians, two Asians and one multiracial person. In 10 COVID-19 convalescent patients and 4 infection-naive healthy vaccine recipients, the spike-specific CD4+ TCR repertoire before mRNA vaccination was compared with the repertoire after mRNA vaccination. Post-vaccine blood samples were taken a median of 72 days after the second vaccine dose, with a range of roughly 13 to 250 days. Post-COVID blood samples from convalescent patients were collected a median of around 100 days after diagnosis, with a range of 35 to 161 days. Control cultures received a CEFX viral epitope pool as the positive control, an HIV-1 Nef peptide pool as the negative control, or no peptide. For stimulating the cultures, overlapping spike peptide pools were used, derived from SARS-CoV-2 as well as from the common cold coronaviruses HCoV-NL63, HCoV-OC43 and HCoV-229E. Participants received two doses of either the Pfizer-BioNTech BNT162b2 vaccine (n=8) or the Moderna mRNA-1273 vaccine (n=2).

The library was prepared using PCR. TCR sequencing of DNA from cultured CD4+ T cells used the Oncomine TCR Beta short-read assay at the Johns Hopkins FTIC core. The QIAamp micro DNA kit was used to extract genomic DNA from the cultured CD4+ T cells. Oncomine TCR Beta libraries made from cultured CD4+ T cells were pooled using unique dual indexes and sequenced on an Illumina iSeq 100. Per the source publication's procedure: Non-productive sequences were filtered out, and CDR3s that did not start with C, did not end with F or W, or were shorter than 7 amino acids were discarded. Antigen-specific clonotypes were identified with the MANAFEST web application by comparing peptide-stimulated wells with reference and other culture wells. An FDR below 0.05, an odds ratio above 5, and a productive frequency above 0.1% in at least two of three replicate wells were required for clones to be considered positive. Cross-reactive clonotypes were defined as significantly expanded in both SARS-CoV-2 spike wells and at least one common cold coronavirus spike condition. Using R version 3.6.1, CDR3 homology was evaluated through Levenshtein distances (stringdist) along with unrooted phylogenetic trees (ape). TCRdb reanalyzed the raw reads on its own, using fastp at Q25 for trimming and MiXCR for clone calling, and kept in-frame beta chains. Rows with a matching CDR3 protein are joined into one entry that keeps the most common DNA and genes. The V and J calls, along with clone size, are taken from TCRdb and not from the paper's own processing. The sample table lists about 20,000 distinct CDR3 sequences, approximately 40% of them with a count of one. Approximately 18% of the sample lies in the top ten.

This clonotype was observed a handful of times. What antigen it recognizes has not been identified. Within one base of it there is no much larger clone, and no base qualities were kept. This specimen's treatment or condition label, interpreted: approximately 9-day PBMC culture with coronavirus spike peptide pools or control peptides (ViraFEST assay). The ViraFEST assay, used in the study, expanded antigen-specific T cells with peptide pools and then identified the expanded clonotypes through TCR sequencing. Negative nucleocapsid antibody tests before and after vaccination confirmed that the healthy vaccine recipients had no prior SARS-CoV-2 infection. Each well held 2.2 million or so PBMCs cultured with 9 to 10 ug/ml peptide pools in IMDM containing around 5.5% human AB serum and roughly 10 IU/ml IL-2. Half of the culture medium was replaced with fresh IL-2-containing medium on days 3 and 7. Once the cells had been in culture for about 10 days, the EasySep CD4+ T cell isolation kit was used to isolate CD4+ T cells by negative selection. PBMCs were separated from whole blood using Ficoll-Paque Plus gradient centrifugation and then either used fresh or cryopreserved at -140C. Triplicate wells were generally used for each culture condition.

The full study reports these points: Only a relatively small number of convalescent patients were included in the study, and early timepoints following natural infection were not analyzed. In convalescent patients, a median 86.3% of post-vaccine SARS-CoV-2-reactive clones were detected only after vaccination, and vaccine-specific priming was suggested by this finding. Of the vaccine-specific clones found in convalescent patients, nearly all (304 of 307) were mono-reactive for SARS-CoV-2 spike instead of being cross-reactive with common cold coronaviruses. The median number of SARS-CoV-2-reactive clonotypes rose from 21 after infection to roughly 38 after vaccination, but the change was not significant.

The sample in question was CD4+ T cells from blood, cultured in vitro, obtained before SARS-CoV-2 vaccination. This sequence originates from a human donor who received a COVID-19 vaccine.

The bases are TGTGCCAGCAGTTATACAGGGGGCGAGAATTCACCCCTCCACTTT. This gives the protein CASSYTGGENSPLHF. Recombination linked TRBV6-5 to TRBJ1-6; 9 central bases correspond to TRBD1. Germline trimming amounts to 3 bases on V and 7 bases on J, with 4 as the count of junction bases outside the gene matches. The CDR3 runs 15 amino acids, cysteine and phenylalanine included. Only the CDR3 DNA is retained, 45 bases long and in frame from the first base. CDR1 MNHEY and CDR2 SVGAGI are derived from the germline V gene.